This TCR beta chain came from a study of beta chain features in type 1 diabetes. The entirety of the isolated RNA underwent reverse transcription, so expressed TCRB transcripts were sequenced. Profiling relied on immunoSEQ multiplex PCR, and the TCRdb table lists in-frame clones only, not all of them. The sample records over 600,000 clones, 9.5% to 15% being singletons. After removal of 4 bases from V and 3 bases from J, the junction contained 0 bases not matched to a gene. The CDR3 is made up of 13 amino acids. The germline gives CDR1 SGHNT, CDR2 YENEEA. Whole-study findings and limits: PCR might pick shorter templates more often, in the same way for patients and controls. Significant though moderate, a shortening of TCRB CDR3s appeared in all four CD4+ subsets of Type 1 diabetes patients. Type 1 diabetes patients showed fewer insertions and more deletions at VDJ junctions.

One heparinised draw of blood, averaging about 120 mL, came from each donor. Via CD45RO/CCR7/CD25/CD127/CD95/CD27, cells of the CD4+ naive, central memory, regulatory and stem cell-like memory subsets were sorted. About this clone: Its antigen is undetermined.

V and J are TRBV11-3 and TRBJ1-1; 9 bases are shared with TRBD1. Sequenced sample: naive CD4+ T cells from blood. The source of this sequence is a man aged 30 to 45 with type 1 diabetes. The CDR3 sequence is CASSWDRDTEAFF. Here the CDR3 DNA reads TGTGCCAGCAGCTGGGACAGGGACACTGAAGCTTTCTTT.